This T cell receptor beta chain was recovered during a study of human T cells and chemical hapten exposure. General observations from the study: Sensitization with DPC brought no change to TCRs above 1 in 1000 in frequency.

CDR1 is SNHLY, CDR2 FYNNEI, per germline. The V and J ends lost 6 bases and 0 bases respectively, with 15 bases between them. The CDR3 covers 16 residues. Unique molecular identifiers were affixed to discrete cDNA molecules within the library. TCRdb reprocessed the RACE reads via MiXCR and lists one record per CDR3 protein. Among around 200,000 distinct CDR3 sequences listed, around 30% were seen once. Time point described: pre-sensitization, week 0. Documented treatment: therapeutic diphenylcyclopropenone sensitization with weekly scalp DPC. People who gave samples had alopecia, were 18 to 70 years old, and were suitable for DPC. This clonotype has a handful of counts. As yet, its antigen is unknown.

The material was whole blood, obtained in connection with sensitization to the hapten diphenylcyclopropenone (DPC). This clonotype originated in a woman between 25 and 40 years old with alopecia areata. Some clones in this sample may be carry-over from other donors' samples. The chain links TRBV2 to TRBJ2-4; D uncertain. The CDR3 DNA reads TGTGCCAGCAGCGGAGCAGAAGACCTAGCCAAAAACATTCAGTACTTC. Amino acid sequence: CASSGAEDLAKNIQYF.